These 23 T cell receptor beta chains originate from one sample sequenced in a study of CD8 T cells in Susac syndrome. RNA, at roughly 0.5 to 1 ug, was reverse transcribed with random hexamers. Each CDR3 protein gets one entry after TCRdb re-called the immunoSEQ multiplex PCR reads with MiXCR. Of about 47,000 distinct CDR3 sequences listed, 90% to 95% are singletons. The specimen was CD8+ T cells from PBMCs. The receptors originated from a human donor in good health.

The chain uses TRBV7-9 and TRBJ2-7; possibly TRBD2 for D (5 bases). Germline CDR1 SEHNR, CDR2 FQNEAQ (reference sequence). There are 15 residues in the CDR3. V was cut by 4 bases and J by 5 bases, with 18 bases left in between. CDR3 DNA sequence: TGTGCCAGCAGCTCCCGAGTTAAAGCGGTCGACGAGCAGTACTTC. Protein sequence: CASSSRVKAVDEQYF.

The chain carries TRBV7-8 and TRBJ2-4; TRBD2 aligns across 7 bases. Germline V lookup: CDR1 SGHVS, CDR2 FQNEAQ. CDR3 length: 15 residues. Trimming removed 4 bases from V and 3 bases from J; junction bases left unmatched: 6. CDR3 nucleotide sequence: TGTGCCAGCAGCTCCGCGGGAGCGGTCAAAAACATTCAGTACTTC. Its protein product is CASSSAGAVKNIQYF. The variable domain in full, completed from reference TRBV7-8 and TRBJ2-4, reads GAGVSQSPRYKVAKRGQDVALRCDPISGHVSLFWYQQALGQGPEFLTYFQNEAQLDKSGLPSDRFFAERPEGSVSTLKIQRTQQEDSAVYLCASSSAGAVKNIQYFGAGTRLSVL.

The chain links TRBV5-4 to TRBJ2-1, with no clear D. Germline CDR1 and CDR2: SGHNT and YYREEE (reference sequence). Trimming stripped 5 bases from V and 7 bases from J, with 10 bases between. The CDR3 is 12 amino acids. CDR3 DNA: TGTGCCAGCAGGTGGGGTCGTAATGAGCAGTTCTTC. It is translated as CASRWGRNEQFF. The entire variable domain, with the rest obtained from reference TRBV5-4 and TRBJ2-1, is as follows: ETGVTQSPTHLIKTRGQQVTLRCSSQSGHNTVSWYQQALGQGPQFIFQYYREEENGRGNFPPRFSGLQFPNYSSELNVNALELDDSALYLCASRWGRNEQFFGPGTRLTVL.

This clonotype occurred once. The chain carries TRBV15 and TRBJ1-2; the D gene is possibly TRBD1 (6 bases). Trimming shortened V by 0 bases and J by 8 bases, and 16 bases separated the two germline ends. Germline V lookup: CDR1 LNHNV, CDR2 YYDKDF (reference sequence). There are 15 residues in the CDR3. The CDR3 bases are TGTGCCACCAGCAGAGAAGTACAGGGACGGGAGGGCTACACCTTC. Translation gives CATSREVQGREGYTF.

The CDR3 sequence is CASSSSGGTSGTSSSYNEQFF. DNA of the CDR3: TGTGCCAGCAGCTCCAGCGGGGGAACTAGCGGGACCTCGAGCTCCTACAATGAGCAGTTCTTC. The chain recombines TRBV11-1 with TRBJ2-1; 10 nucleotides match TRBD2. V gave up 4 bases and J gave up 0 bases; unmatched junction bases: 18. Germline CDR1 reads SGHAT; CDR2 reads FQDESV (reference sequence). The CDR3 has 21 residues.

The chain recombines TRBV20-1 with TRBJ2-7; D is unresolved. Between the trimmed V and J ends, which lost 2 bases and 3 bases, there was a span of 5 bases. Looked up from germline, CDR1 is DFQATT and CDR2 is SNEGSKA (reference sequence). CDR3 length: 11 amino acids. CDR3 region: CSARRDYEQYF. The CDR3 DNA follows: TGCAGTGCTAGAAGGGACTACGAGCAGTACTTC.

The CDR3 bases are TGTGCCAGCATCACCCTTGGGGGGGATACTGAAGCTTTCTTT. It is translated as CASITLGGDTEAFF. V and J are TRBV6-1 and TRBJ1-1; TRBD1 is a possible D gene (5 bases). CDR1 is MNHNS, CDR2 SASEGT, per germline. V was pared by 7 bases and J by 5 bases, with 17 bases between. The CDR3 is 14 amino acids.

For the CDR3, the DNA is TGTGCCAGTAGTATTTACGGGAGGACCTCCTACGAGCAGTACTTC. Amino acid sequence: CASSIYGRTSYEQYF. V gene TRBV19 combines with J gene TRBJ2-7; 7 nucleotides match TRBD2. V shed 3 bases and J 0 bases; nucleotides not matched to a gene: 5. CDR3 size: 15 residues. CDR1 and CDR2 from the germline V gene are LNHDA and SQIVND (reference sequence).

This clonotype was seen only a few times. A junction boundary mismatches the germline segment, possibly from a read error. V gene TRBV4-1 combines with J gene TRBJ1-2; no reliable D call. The germline gives CDR1 MGHRA, CDR2 YSYEKL. The CDR3 runs 15 residues. CDR3 amino acids: CASSQVVKDNYGYTF. The CDR3 region has the DNA TGCGCCAGCAGTCAAGTAGTTAAGGATAACTATGGCTACACCTTC.

The chain joins TRBV20-1 to TRBJ2-4; tentative D call: TRBD1 (6 bases). CDR1 DFQATT and CDR2 SNEGSKA come from the germline V gene (reference sequence). The CDR3 totals 14 residues. V shed 5 bases and J shed 7 bases, with 18 bases lying between them. CDR3 loop: CSAANREVVNIQYF. CDR3 bases: TGCAGTGCTGCGAACAGGGAAGTAGTTAACATTCAGTACTTC.

The chain uses TRBV5-1 and TRBJ2-7; 8 bases line up with TRBD2. From germline, CDR1 is SGHRS and CDR2 YFSETQ. J gave up 7 bases and V 2 bases, and 14 bases lay outside the gene matches. This CDR3 region has 16 residues. CDR3: CASSFSGGFEGFEQYF. The CDR3 nucleotides are TGCGCCAGCAGCTTCAGCGGGGGTTTCGAGGGTTTTGAGCAGTACTTC. The complete variable domain, with remaining parts taken from reference TRBV5-1 and TRBJ2-7, reads KAGVTQTPRYLIKTRGQQVTLSCSPISGHRSVSWYQQTPGQGLQFLFEYFSETQRNKGNFPGRFSGRQFSNSRSEMNVSTLELGDSALYLCASSFSGGFEGFEQYFGPGTRLTVT.

This chain joins TRBV20-1 and TRBJ2-2; 9 bases align to TRBD2. After removal of 5 bases from V and 0 bases from J, the junction contained 16 bases not matched to a gene. CDR3 length equals 19 residues. Per the germline V gene, CDR1 is DFQATT and CDR2 is SNEGSKA (reference sequence). Here the CDR3 reads CSALGGGGRDSANTGELFF. DNA of the CDR3: TGCAGTGCTCTGGGGGGCGGCGGGAGGGATTCAGCGAACACCGGGGAGCTGTTTTTT.

The chain is built from TRBV3-1 and TRBJ2-7, with a possible D match to TRBD1 (6 bases). Deletions cut 2 bases from V and 5 bases from J, with 13 bases between. The CDR3 runs 14 residues. Germline CDR1 LGHDT, CDR2 YNNKEL (reference sequence). The CDR3 region has the DNA TGTGCCAGCAGCCAAATGGGACACCACCACGAGCAGTACTTC. Translating gives CASSQMGHHHEQYF.

This sequence joins TRBV7-9 and TRBJ2-1; 7 nucleotides align to TRBD1. The CDR3 totals 14 residues. CDR1 is SEHNR and CDR2 is FQNEAQ in the germline V gene (reference sequence). V trimming: 5 bases; J trimming: 5 bases; junction bases outside the gene matches: 6. CDR3 amino acids: CASSPLGTDNEQFF. CDR3 sequence (DNA): TGTGCCAGCAGCCCCCTAGGGACAGACAATGAGCAGTTCTTC.

The sample holds one count of this clonotype. The chain combines TRBV5-1 with TRBJ2-3, with a possible D match to TRBD1 (5 bases). V lost 3 bases, J lost 4 bases, and 15 bases lay in between. The CDR3 runs to 15 residues. Germline V gene lookup returns CDR1 SGHRS and CDR2 YFSETQ. DNA for the CDR3: TGCGCCAGCAGCTCCCAGGGATTTACGTCAGATACGCAGTATTTT. Protein sequence: CASSSQGFTSDTQYF.

The chain links TRBV12-5 to TRBJ1-3; 8 nucleotides match TRBD1. CDR3 length: 18 residues. V gave up 1 base and J gave up 0 bases; unmatched junction bases: 8. Per the germline V gene, CDR1 is LGHNT and CDR2 is FRNRAP. The CDR3 nucleotides are TGTGCTAGTGGTTTGGACTACTTGGGGACAGGCTCTGGAAACACCATATATTTT. Translating gives CASGLDYLGTGSGNTIYF.

The chain combines TRBV29-1 with TRBJ2-3, with D unresolved. The germline V gene has CDR1 SQVTM and CDR2 ANQGSEA. V was shortened by 7 bases and J by 3 bases, with 14 bases between the two germline ends. The CDR3 sequence is 13 residues long. CDR3 sequence: CSGVQLSTDTQYF. CDR3 bases: TGCAGCGGGGTGCAGTTGAGTACAGATACGCAGTATTTT.

The chain employs TRBV20-1 and TRBJ2-1, with D unresolved. CDR1 is DFQATT and CDR2 is SNEGSKA in the germline V gene (reference sequence). The V end was cut by 5 bases, the J end by 0 bases, with 20 bases between. CDR3 length equals 17 residues. Written as DNA, the CDR3 is TGCAGTGCTCCGAACACCCTGGCGGCGAGCTCCTACAATGAGCAGTTCTTC. Translating gives CSAPNTLAASSYNEQFF.

The chain recombines TRBV7-8 with TRBJ2-1; D gene unclear. Trimming pared 1 base from V and 9 bases from J, leaving 7 bases between. CDR1 is SGHVS, CDR2 FQNEAQ, per germline. This CDR3 comprises 12 residues. This CDR3 reads CASSLDYGEQFF. The CDR3 DNA reads TGTGCCAGCAGCTTAGACTACGGTGAGCAGTTCTTC.

The rearrangement links TRBV20-1 to TRBJ2-1, with unresolved D. V was cut by 6 bases and J by 5 bases, with 26 bases left in between. The V gene's germline CDR1 is DFQATT and CDR2 SNEGSKA (reference sequence). This CDR3 region has 17 residues. CDR3 in amino acids: CSALRVMVDPRNNEQFF. The CDR3 DNA follows: TGCAGTGCCCTCCGGGTCATGGTGGATCCGCGTAACAATGAGCAGTTCTTC.

This clonotype was seen only once. The V and J genes are TRBV12-3 or TRBV12-4 and TRBJ2-1; D uncertain. Trimming cost V 3 bases and J 5 bases, with 11 bases left between them. This CDR3 contains 14 residues. The CDR3 region is CASSFPDPHNEQFF. The DNA of the CDR3 is TGTGCCAGCAGTTTCCCTGACCCCCACAATGAGCAGTTCTTC.

The chain uses TRBV12-3 or TRBV12-4 and TRBJ1-3; tentative D call: TRBD1 (5 bases). V gave up 5 bases and J gave up 4 bases, with 12 bases separating them. The CDR3 spans 14 residues. The CDR3 sequence: CASSIGAGGNTIYF. CDR3 coding DNA: TGTGCCAGCAGTATCGGGGCCGGGGGAAACACCATATATTTT.

This chain uses TRBV24-1 with TRBJ2-7; D gene unclear. Germline CDR1 reads KGHDR; CDR2 reads SFDVKD. This CDR3 spans 18 amino acids. The V end lost 1 base, the J end lost 4 bases, and 22 bases lay between the germline ends. This CDR3 reads CATSDFRDSGFLGYEQYF. CDR3 sequence (DNA): TGTGCCACCAGTGATTTTCGAGACTCTGGATTTCTCGGATACGAGCAGTACTTC.